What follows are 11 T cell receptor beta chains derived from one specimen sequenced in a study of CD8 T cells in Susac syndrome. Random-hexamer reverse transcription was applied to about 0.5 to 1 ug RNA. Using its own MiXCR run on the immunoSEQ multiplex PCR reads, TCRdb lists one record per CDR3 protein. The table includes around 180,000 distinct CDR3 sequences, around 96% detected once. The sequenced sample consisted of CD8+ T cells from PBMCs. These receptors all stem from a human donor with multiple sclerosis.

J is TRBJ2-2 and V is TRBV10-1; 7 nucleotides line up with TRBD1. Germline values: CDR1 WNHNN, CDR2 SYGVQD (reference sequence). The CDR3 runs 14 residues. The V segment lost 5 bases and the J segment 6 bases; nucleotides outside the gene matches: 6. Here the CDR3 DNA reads TGCGCCAGCAGTCCGAGACAGGGCTCCGGGGAGCTGTTTTTT. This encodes CASSPRQGSGELFF.

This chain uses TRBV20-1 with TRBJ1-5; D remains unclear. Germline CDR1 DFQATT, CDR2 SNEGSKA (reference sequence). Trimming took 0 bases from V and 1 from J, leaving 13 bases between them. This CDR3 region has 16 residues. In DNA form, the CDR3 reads TGCAGTGCTAGAGACGTTGAGGACGGAAGCAATCAGCCCCAGCATTTT. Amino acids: CSARDVEDGSNQPQHF.

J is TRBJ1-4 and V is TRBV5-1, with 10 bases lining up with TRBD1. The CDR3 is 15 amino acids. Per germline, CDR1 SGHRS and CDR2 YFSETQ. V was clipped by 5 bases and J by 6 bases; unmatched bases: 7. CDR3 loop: CASRSPGTGDEKLFF. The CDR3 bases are TGCGCCAGCAGGTCCCCCGGGACAGGGGATGAAAAACTGTTTTTT.

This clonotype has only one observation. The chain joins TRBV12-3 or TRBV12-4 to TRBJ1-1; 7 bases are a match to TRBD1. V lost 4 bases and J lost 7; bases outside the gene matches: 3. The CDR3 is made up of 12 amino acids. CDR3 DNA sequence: TGTGCCAGCAGTTGGGGGACAGTTGAAGCTTTCTTT. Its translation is CASSWGTVEAFF.

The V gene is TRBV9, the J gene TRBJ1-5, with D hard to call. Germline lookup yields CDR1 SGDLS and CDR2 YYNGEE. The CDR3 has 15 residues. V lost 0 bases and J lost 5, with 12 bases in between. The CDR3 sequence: CASSVDGEVHQPQHF. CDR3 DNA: TGTGCCAGCAGCGTAGATGGCGAAGTGCATCAGCCCCAGCATTTT. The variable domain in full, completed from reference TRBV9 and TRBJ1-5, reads DSGVTQTPKHLITATGQRVTLRCSPRSGDLSVYWYQQSLDQGLQFLIQYYNGEERAKGNILERFSAQQFPDLHSELNLSSLELGDSALYFCASSVDGEVHQPQHFGDGTRLSIL.

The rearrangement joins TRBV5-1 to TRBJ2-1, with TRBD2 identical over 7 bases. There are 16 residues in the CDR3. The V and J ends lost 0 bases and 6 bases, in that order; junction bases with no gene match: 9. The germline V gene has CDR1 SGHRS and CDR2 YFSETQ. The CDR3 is CASSLERAGVSNEQFF. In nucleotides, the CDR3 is TGCGCCAGCAGCTTGGAACGGGCGGGAGTAAGCAATGAGCAGTTCTTC.

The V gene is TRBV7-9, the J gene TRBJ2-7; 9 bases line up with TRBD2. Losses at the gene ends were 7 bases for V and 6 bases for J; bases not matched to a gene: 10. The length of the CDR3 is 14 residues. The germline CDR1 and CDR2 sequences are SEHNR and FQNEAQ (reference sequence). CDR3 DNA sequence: TGTGCCAGCACCGGGACTAGCCCTCATGGCGAGCAGTACTTC. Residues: CASTGTSPHGEQYF.

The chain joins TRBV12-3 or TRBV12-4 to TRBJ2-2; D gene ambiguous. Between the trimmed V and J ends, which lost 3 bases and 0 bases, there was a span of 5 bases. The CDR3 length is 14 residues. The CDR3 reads CASSFDPNTGELFF. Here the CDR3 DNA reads TGTGCCAGCAGTTTTGACCCGAACACCGGGGAGCTGTTTTTT.

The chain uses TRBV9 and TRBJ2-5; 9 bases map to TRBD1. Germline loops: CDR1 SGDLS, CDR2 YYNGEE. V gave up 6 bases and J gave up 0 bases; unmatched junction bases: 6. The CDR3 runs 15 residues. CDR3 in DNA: TGTGCCAGCACCTCGACAGGGGGGTACCAAGAGACCCAGTACTTC. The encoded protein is CASTSTGGYQETQYF.

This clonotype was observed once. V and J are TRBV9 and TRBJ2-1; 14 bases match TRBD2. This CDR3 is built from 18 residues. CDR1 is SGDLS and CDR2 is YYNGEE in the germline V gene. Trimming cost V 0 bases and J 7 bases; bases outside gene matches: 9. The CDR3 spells CASSVVVSTSGGENEQFF. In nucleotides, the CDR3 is TGTGCCAGCAGCGTAGTCGTCTCGACTAGCGGGGGGGAAAATGAGCAGTTCTTC.

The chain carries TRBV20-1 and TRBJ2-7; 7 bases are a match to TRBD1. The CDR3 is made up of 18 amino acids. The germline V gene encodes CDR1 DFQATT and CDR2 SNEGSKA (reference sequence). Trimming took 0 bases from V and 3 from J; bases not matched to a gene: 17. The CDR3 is CSARDSSASGTAHYEQYF. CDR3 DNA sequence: TGCAGTGCTAGAGATTCTTCGGCATCCGGGACAGCACACTACGAGCAGTACTTC.